One sample yielded the 19 T cell receptor beta chains listed below, sequenced in a study of blood T cell repertoires in COVID-19. Generated by immunoSEQ multiplex PCR, the TCRdb table keeps only in-frame clones and is missing some. Among around 45,000 clones, about 90% were seen once, and the ten largest hold 6% to 6.5%. The sequencing input was peripheral blood. The origin of the receptors is a man between 65 and 85 years old with active COVID-19.

The chain joins TRBV28 to TRBJ1-4; no clear D. With 3 bases removed from V and 8 bases from J, the gap between germline ends came to 4 bases. CDR3 length equals 11 residues. The germline CDR1 and CDR2 sequences are MDHEN and SYDVKM. In DNA, the CDR3 is TGTGCCAGCAGTTTCCTAGAAAAACTGTTTTTT. Translation: CASSFLEKLFF.

The chain links TRBV7-9 to TRBJ2-3; D possibly corresponds to TRBD1 (6 bases). The V gene lost 5 bases and the J gene lost 0 bases, with 9 bases spanning the gap. Germline CDR1 reads SEHNR; CDR2 reads FQNEAQ (reference sequence). This CDR3 has 14 residues. The CDR3 region is CASSRTESTDTQYF. CDR3 in DNA: TGTGCCAGCAGCCGGACAGAGAGCACAGATACGCAGTATTTT. The full variable domain, with the rest looked up from reference TRBV7-9 and TRBJ2-3, is DTGVSQNPRHKITKRGQNVTFRCDPISEHNRLYWYRQTLGQGPEFLTYFQNEAQLEKSRLLSDRFSAERPKGSFSTLEIQRTEQGDSAMYLCASSRTESTDTQYFGPGTRLTVL.

J is TRBJ2-1 and V is TRBV11-2; 7 bases agree with TRBD1. J lost 4 bases, V lost 7 bases, and 7 bases had no gene match. CDR1 is SGHAT, CDR2 FQNNGV, per germline. CDR3 length: 14 residues. CDR3 nucleotide sequence: TGTGCCAGCAACGGACAGGCGGATTACAATGAGCAGTTCTTC. This translates into CASNGQADYNEQFF. Using reference TRBV11-2 and TRBJ2-1 for the parts outside the CDR3, the full variable domain is EAGVAQSPRYKIIEKRQSVAFWCNPISGHATLYWYQQILGQGPKLLIQFQNNGVVDDSQLPKDRFSAERLKGVDSTLKIQPAKLEDSAVYLCASNGQADYNEQFFGPGTRLTVL.

The genes are TRBV27 and TRBJ1-4, with a tentative D call TRBD1 (5 bases). This CDR3 spans 16 amino acids. Trimming took off 4 bases at V and 6 bases at J, with 18 bases between the two ends. Per the germline V gene, CDR1 is MNHEY and CDR2 is SMNVEV (reference sequence). The CDR3 reads CASSSLGRGPDEKLFF. Written as DNA, the CDR3 is TGTGCCAGCAGTTCGTTGGGAAGGGGTCCGGATGAAAAACTGTTTTTT.

The rearrangement uses TRBV5-1 and TRBJ2-2; possibly TRBD1 for D (6 bases). This CDR3 is 14 amino acids long. Between the trimmed V and J ends, which lost 4 bases and 5 bases, there was a span of 12 bases. Germline lookup yields CDR1 SGHRS and CDR2 YFSETQ. The CDR3 DNA sequence: TGCGCCAGCAGCATTGTGGGGGCTACCGGGGAGCTGTTTTTT. As protein: CASSIVGATGELFF.

This rearrangement joins TRBV28 to TRBJ1-1, with 9 bases that match TRBD1. With V trimmed by 5 bases and J by 1 base, 11 bases remained unmatched. From germline, CDR1 is MDHEN and CDR2 SYDVKM. The CDR3 has 17 amino acids. Here the CDR3 reads CASSTTQGAGPNTEAFF. The CDR3, as DNA: TGTGCCAGCAGTACAACACAGGGGGCGGGACCGAACACTGAAGCTTTCTTT.

The CDR3 nucleotides read TGTGCCAGCAGCTTACAGGGTTCTTATTCAGATACGCAGTATTTT. Encoded protein: CASSLQGSYSDTQYF. The gene calls are TRBV7-9 and TRBJ2-3, with D maybe TRBD1 (5 bases). This CDR3 is 15 amino acids long. Germline assignment: CDR1 SEHNR and CDR2 FQNEAQ (reference sequence). V lost 2 bases and J lost 4, with 13 bases in between.

The rearrangement links TRBV2 to TRBJ2-1; 11 nucleotides match TRBD2. V dropped 5 bases and J dropped 7; count of bases not matched to a gene: 7. From germline, CDR1 is SNHLY and CDR2 FYNNEI. CDR3 length: 15 residues. The CDR3 DNA sequence: TGTGCCAGCAGTAGTAGCGGGGGGGCCAGTAATGAGCAGTTCTTC. Its translation: CASSSSGGASNEQFF.

This clone was seen once. This rearrangement joins TRBV6-2 or TRBV6-3 to TRBJ2-7; TRBD2 matches at 8 bases. Trimming took 8 bases from V and 0 from J; bases not matched to a gene: 9. Germline V gives CDR1 MNHEY, CDR2 SVGEGT. This CDR3 region has 15 residues. The CDR3 spells CASGSAGGDSYEQYF. The CDR3 DNA reads TGTGCCAGCGGTTCCGCGGGGGGTGACTCCTACGAGCAGTACTTC.

This chain links TRBV2 with TRBJ2-3, with TRBD1 as a possible D gene (5 bases). This CDR3 is 14 amino acids long. The V gene lost 7 bases and the J gene lost 0 bases, with 11 bases spanning the gap. Germline CDR1 is SNHLY and CDR2 is FYNNEI. The CDR3 is CASIRQSSTDTQYF. CDR3 DNA: TGTGCCAGCATACGACAGAGCAGCACAGATACGCAGTATTTT.

The chain carries TRBV18 and TRBJ1-1; D is undetermined. Germline loops: CDR1 KGHSH, CDR2 LQKENI. V lost 3 bases and J lost 1, with 9 bases in between. This CDR3 comprises 14 residues. Here the CDR3 reads CASSPRVENTEAFF. In DNA form, the CDR3 reads TGTGCCAGCTCACCGAGGGTTGAGAACACTGAAGCTTTCTTT.

This chain uses TRBV6-5 with TRBJ1-4, with a weak D call TRBD1 (5 bases). V lost 3 bases to trimming and J lost 5 bases, with 13 bases between them. This CDR3 spans 15 amino acids. Germline V gene data show CDR1 as MNHEY and CDR2 as SVGAGI. The chain's CDR3 is CASSYRGTENEKLFF. The CDR3 region has the DNA TGTGCCAGCAGTTATCGGGGGACTGAAAATGAAAAACTGTTTTTT.

This clone is a singleton in its sample. The chain is built from TRBV2 and TRBJ2-7, with 10 positions matching TRBD1. There are 14 residues in the CDR3. Per the germline V gene, CDR1 is SNHLY and CDR2 is FYNNEI. Unmatched junction bases numbered 3, after V lost 6 bases and J lost 1 base. CDR3 DNA sequence: TGTGCCAGCAGGGGACAGGGGAGGTCCTACGAGCAGTACTTC. Its protein product is CASRGQGRSYEQYF.

The J gene is TRBJ1-2, the V gene TRBV5-1, with D maybe TRBD1 (6 bases). Germline values: CDR1 SGHRS, CDR2 YFSETQ. Trimming took 1 base from V and 0 from J, leaving 10 bases between them. The CDR3 loop spans 15 amino acids. This chain's CDR3 is CASSLNRVSNYGYTF. CDR3 sequence (DNA): TGCGCCAGCAGCTTGAACAGGGTGTCTAACTATGGCTACACCTTC.

The J gene is TRBJ2-3, the V gene TRBV6-1; TRBD1 is a possible D gene (5 bases). This CDR3 is built from 14 residues. V lost 2 bases and J 5 bases, leaving 11 bases between the germline ends. CDR1 MNHNS and CDR2 SASEGT come from the germline V gene. Here the CDR3 reads CASSEYFRGDTQYF. The CDR3 region has the DNA TGTGCCAGCAGTGAATATTTTAGGGGAGATACGCAGTATTTT.

The genes are TRBV11-2 and TRBJ2-5; D is uncertain. The CDR3 runs 13 residues. CDR1 SGHAT and CDR2 FQNNGV come from the germline V gene. Trimming pared 3 bases from V and 2 bases from J, leaving 7 bases between. The CDR3, as DNA: TGTGCCAGCAGCTTCGACTTGCAAGAGACCCAGTACTTC. Translated: CASSFDLQETQYF.

This rearrangement joins TRBV6-2 or TRBV6-3 to TRBJ2-5, with TRBD2 matching over 12 bases. The CDR3 covers 17 residues. V shed 5 bases, J shed 5 bases, and the junction held 12 bases outside the gene matches. Germline lookup yields CDR1 MNHEY and CDR2 SVGEGT. The CDR3 here is CASSRPLAGGPFETQYF. As DNA, the CDR3 is TGTGCCAGCAGTAGGCCTCTAGCGGGGGGGCCCTTTGAGACCCAGTACTTC.

The rearrangement joins TRBV5-5 to TRBJ2-7, with TRBD1 matching 10 bases. Trimming took 2 bases from V and 3 from J; bases not matched to a gene: 8. Per the germline V gene, CDR1 is SGHKS and CDR2 is YYEKEE (reference sequence). The CDR3 totals 16 residues. The CDR3: CASSFLPGQGIYEQYF. The CDR3 DNA reads TGTGCCAGCAGCTTTTTACCGGGACAGGGGATCTACGAGCAGTACTTC.

The chain has TRBV18 and TRBJ2-7, with TRBD1 matching over 7 bases. This CDR3 spans 13 amino acids. J gave up 9 bases and V 3 bases, and 8 bases lay outside the gene matches. Germline lookup yields CDR1 KGHSH and CDR2 LQKENI. The CDR3 here is CASSPNDRVGQYF. The CDR3 DNA reads as TGTGCCAGCTCACCTAACGACAGGGTTGGGCAGTACTTC.